The 25 T cell receptor beta chains in this list originate from one sample, sequenced in a study of fetal regulatory T cell absence and autoimmunity. Using immunoSEQ multiplex PCR, the repertoire was profiled, and TCRdb retains in-frame clones only, with some absent. The data show some 44,000 clones, with about four fifths seen just once and 0.35% to 0.5% held by the top ten. Sequencing was performed on cord blood. The receptors were gathered from a newborn boy with IPEX syndrome.

This chain links TRBV6-1 with TRBJ1-5; D gene ambiguous. This CDR3 region has 14 residues. The germline V gene has CDR1 MNHNS and CDR2 SASEGT. Trimming pared 1 base from V and 6 bases from J, leaving 10 bases between. CDR3 region: CASSEVRASQPQHF. As DNA, the CDR3 is TGTGCCAGCAGTGAAGTAAGGGCCAGTCAGCCCCAGCATTTT.

The chain uses TRBV7-6 and TRBJ1-5; weak D call: TRBD1 (6 bases). With 1 base removed from V and 7 bases from J, the gap between germline ends came to 14 bases. Germline V lookup: CDR1 SGHVS, CDR2 FNYEAQ. The CDR3 runs to 15 residues. The DNA for the CDR3 is TGTGCCAGCAGCTTAGGGACTCCAGGGGAACAGCCCCAGCATTTT. Its translation: CASSLGTPGEQPQHF.

The chain has TRBV4-1 and TRBJ1-2; no reliable D call. The germline V gene has CDR1 MGHRA and CDR2 YSYEKL. Trimming left V 7 bases short and J 0 bases short, with 12 bases between. The CDR3 is made up of 14 amino acids. CDR3 nucleotide sequence: TGCGCCAGCAAGAACAGTGCAGCTAACTATGGCTACACCTTC. This sequence encodes CASKNSAANYGYTF.

This sequence joins TRBV10-3 and TRBJ2-2; no firm D call. The CDR3 totals 17 residues. The germline CDR1 and CDR2 sequences are ENHRY and SYGVKD. V lost 4 bases and J lost 0, with 15 bases in between. CDR3 DNA: TGTGCCATCAGTGCCCCACTTTACACAGCGAACACCGGGGAGCTGTTTTTT. Encoded protein: CAISAPLYTANTGELFF.

This chain uses TRBV6-5 with TRBJ2-1; the D gene could be TRBD1 or TRBD2 (6 bases each). Germline values: CDR1 MNHEY, CDR2 SVGAGI. The length of the CDR3 is 15 residues. The germline V and J ends were trimmed by 6 bases and 0 bases, with 12 bases remaining between them. This chain's CDR3 is CASSKKGGSYNEQFF. CDR3 bases: TGTGCCAGCAGCAAAAAGGGGGGCTCCTACAATGAGCAGTTCTTC.

The V call is TRBV5-4, the J call TRBJ2-1, with 10 bases fitting TRBD2. Germline V lookup: CDR1 SGHNT, CDR2 YYREEE (reference sequence). Unmatched junction bases numbered 5, after V lost 3 bases and J lost 5 bases. The CDR3 is 15 amino acids. For the CDR3, the DNA is TGTGCCAGCAGCTGGGGGACTAGCGTAGACAATGAGCAGTTCTTC. It specifies CASSWGTSVDNEQFF.

This chain uses TRBV9 with TRBJ2-5; the match to TRBD2 covers 9 bases. Germline V gene lookup returns CDR1 SGDLS and CDR2 YYNGEE. The CDR3 covers 15 residues. V lost 0 bases to trimming and J lost 5 bases; unmatched junction nucleotides: 5. The CDR3 is CASSVAAGGGETQYF. The CDR3 bases are TGTGCCAGCAGCGTAGCAGCGGGGGGCGGGGAGACCCAGTACTTC.

The chain couples TRBV29-1 to TRBJ2-2; no clear D. The CDR3 has 13 amino acids. Germline V gene lookup returns CDR1 SQVTM and CDR2 ANQGSEA. V dropped 3 bases and J dropped 2 bases, with 7 bases sitting between them. In nucleotides, the CDR3 is TGCAGCGTTGAGGCACTTAACACCGGGGAGCTGTTTTTT. This translates into CSVEALNTGELFF.

The rearrangement links TRBV6-5 to TRBJ2-3, with D perhaps matching TRBD2 (5 bases). The CDR3 spans 13 residues. Trimming shortened V by 4 bases and J by 6 bases, and 11 bases separated the two germline ends. CDR1 is MNHEY, CDR2 SVGAGI, per germline. The CDR3 sequence is CASSLRVADTQYF. The CDR3 nucleotides read TGTGCCAGCAGTTTAAGGGTAGCGGATACGCAGTATTTT.

This chain joins TRBV6-1 and TRBJ1-5, with 8 bases matching TRBD1. CDR3 length: 15 residues. After removal of 3 bases from V and 3 bases from J, the junction contained 4 bases not matched to a gene. The germline gives CDR1 MNHNS, CDR2 SASEGT. The CDR3 loop is CASSDWTGNNQPQHF. CDR3 in DNA: TGTGCCAGCAGTGACTGGACAGGGAACAATCAGCCCCAGCATTTT.

This clone was counted between two and nine times. CDR3 region: CASSIAGQGNGYTF. The CDR3 DNA reads TGTGCCAGTAGTATAGCAGGACAGGGAAACGGCTACACCTTC. The V gene is TRBV19, the J gene TRBJ1-2, with TRBD1 matching 8 bases. The CDR3 consists of 14 residues. Looked up from germline, CDR1 is LNHDA and CDR2 is SQIVND (reference sequence). V lost 1 base, J lost 8 bases, and 6 bases stayed unmatched.

V gene TRBV11-3 combines with J gene TRBJ2-1, with D possibly TRBD1 on 5 matching bases. The germline V gene has CDR1 SGHNT and CDR2 YENEEA. CDR3 size: 14 residues. V lost 2 bases and J 0 bases, leaving 5 bases between the germline ends. The CDR3 loop is CASSLQGSYNEQFF. CDR3 bases: TGTGCCAGCAGCTTACAGGGCTCCTACAATGAGCAGTTCTTC. The full variable domain, completed using reference TRBV11-3 and TRBJ2-1, is EAGVVQSPRYKIIEKKQPVAFWCNPISGHNTLYWYLQNLGQGPELLIRYENEEAVDDSQLPKDRFSAERLKGVDSTLKIQPAELGDSAVYLCASSLQGSYNEQFFGPGTRLTVL.

The V and J genes are TRBV6-1 and TRBJ1-5; the match to TRBD1 covers 7 bases. CDR1 is MNHNS, CDR2 SASEGT, per germline. This CDR3 is 14 amino acids long. V lost 5 bases, J lost 7 bases, and 8 bases stayed unmatched. The CDR3: CASSPDRAGQPQHF. The CDR3 nucleotides are TGTGCCAGCAGTCCCGACAGGGCGGGGCAGCCCCAGCATTTT.

The CDR3 protein is CAWRGWETQYF. CDR3 coding DNA: TGTGCCTGGAGAGGGTGGGAGACCCAGTACTTC. V is TRBV30 and J is TRBJ2-5; D is undetermined. The V end lost 3 bases, the J end lost 5 bases, and 7 bases lay between the germline ends. The CDR3 has 11 residues. Germline CDR1 reads GTSNPN; CDR2 reads SVGIG (reference sequence).

The rearrangement uses TRBV7-2 and TRBJ1-2; 12 bases map to TRBD1. The germline V gene has CDR1 SGHTA and CDR2 FQGNSA. CDR3 length: 16 amino acids. The J segment lost 3 bases and the V segment lost 1 base, leaving 3 bases of the junction unmatched. The CDR3 bases are TGTGCCAGCAGCTTAGGTGGGACAGGGGGCTACTATGGCTACACCTTC. This sequence encodes CASSLGGTGGYYGYTF.

The chain is built from TRBV7-9 and TRBJ2-7; D possibly corresponds to TRBD1 (5 bases). Germline assignment: CDR1 SEHNR and CDR2 FQNEAQ (reference sequence). Trimming took 1 base from V and 6 from J, leaving 13 bases between them. This CDR3 comprises 14 residues. CDR3 bases: TGTGCCAGCAGCTTAGGGACACCTTGGGGCGAGCAGTACTTC. The encoded protein is CASSLGTPWGEQYF.

This chain connects TRBV27 to TRBJ2-7; no clear D gene. V was pared by 5 bases and J by 7 bases, with 21 bases between. Germline V gives CDR1 MNHEY, CDR2 SMNVEV (reference sequence). The CDR3 extends over 15 amino acids. CDR3 region: CASSPGRARPWEQYF. For the CDR3, the DNA is TGTGCCAGCAGTCCCGGGCGCGCTCGACCCTGGGAGCAGTACTTC.

The V gene is TRBV5-4, the J gene TRBJ2-6; D is uncertain. Germline CDR1 reads SGHNT; CDR2 reads YYREEE (reference sequence). The CDR3 is 16 residues long. The V and J ends lost 4 bases and 0 bases respectively, with 11 bases between them. The CDR3: CASSGKRSSGANVLTF. For the CDR3, the DNA is TGTGCCAGCAGCGGGAAAAGGAGCTCTGGGGCCAACGTCCTGACTTTC.

The chain employs TRBV6-5 and TRBJ2-7, with 9 bases aligning to TRBD2. The CDR3 consists of 13 residues. Germline lookup yields CDR1 MNHEY and CDR2 SVGAGI. J lost 3 bases, V lost 6 bases, and 3 bases had no gene match. The CDR3 region has the DNA TGTGCCAGCAGGAGTAGCGGGAGCTACGAGCAGTACTTC. It translates to CASRSSGSYEQYF.

V and J are TRBV5-5 and TRBJ2-4; D perhaps matches TRBD1 (7 bases). V was clipped by 2 bases and J by 1 base, with 13 bases between them. Per the germline V gene, CDR1 is SGHKS and CDR2 is YYEKEE (reference sequence). The CDR3 contains 16 residues. The CDR3 is CASSLGGGAAKNIQYF. In DNA form, the CDR3 reads TGTGCCAGCAGCTTAGGAGGGGGCGCTGCCAAAAACATTCAGTACTTC. Full variable domain (missing parts from reference TRBV5-5 and TRBJ2-4): DAGVTQSPTHLIKTRGQQVTLRCSPISGHKSVSWYQQVLGQGPQFIFQYYEKEERGRGNFPDRFSARQFPNYSSELNVNALLLGDSALYLCASSLGGGAAKNIQYFGAGTRLSVL.

This clone appeared a few times. The CDR3 DNA reads TGCGCCAGCAGAGAATTGACAGGGTTGAACACTGAAGCTTTCTTT. Its translation: CASRELTGLNTEAFF. This chain uses TRBV5-1 with TRBJ1-1; 7 positions agree with TRBD1. The CDR3 has 15 residues. The V segment lost 5 bases and the J segment 0 bases; nucleotides outside the gene matches: 7. CDR1 is SGHRS and CDR2 is YFSETQ in the germline V gene.

A single count supports this clone. The CDR3 DNA reads TGTGCCAGCAGCGTAGGGACTAGCTACAATGAGCAGTTCTTC. It is translated as CASSVGTSYNEQFF. The chain links TRBV9 to TRBJ2-1; 7 nucleotides line up with TRBD2. Germline-derived CDR1 and CDR2 are SGDLS and YYNGEE. Trimming removed 0 bases from V and 3 bases from J; junction bases left unmatched: 0. The length of the CDR3 is 14 residues.

J is TRBJ2-5 and V is TRBV18, with D uncertain. Looked up from germline, CDR1 is KGHSH and CDR2 is LQKENI. Trimming stripped 2 bases from V and 4 bases from J, with 5 bases between. The CDR3 has 12 amino acids. The CDR3 nucleotides read TGTGCCAGCTCACCAGGGCCAGAGACCCAGTACTTC. Translated: CASSPGPETQYF.

This chain uses TRBV13 with TRBJ2-1, with TRBD2 matching over 7 bases. From germline, CDR1 is PRHDT and CDR2 FYEKMQ (reference sequence). J lost 10 bases, V lost 5 bases, and 5 bases had no gene match. The CDR3 spans 12 residues. In DNA form, the CDR3 reads TGTGCCAGCAGCATGGGACTACCAGAGCAGTTCTTC. Amino acid sequence: CASSMGLPEQFF.

This clone was seen only once. The chain links TRBV14 to TRBJ2-2, with no clear D. Germline CDR1 reads SGHDN; CDR2 reads FVKESK. The CDR3 extends over 14 amino acids. Trimming removed 2 bases at V and 1 base at J, with 5 bases between. CDR3 residues: CASSQYRNTGELFF. CDR3 nucleotides: TGTGCCAGCAGCCAATACAGGAACACCGGGGAGCTGTTTTTT.